The 10 T cell receptor beta chains below come from one sample, sequenced in a study of tumor T cells in aggressive B-cell lymphoma. This table comes from immunoSEQ multiplex PCR, and its TCRdb copy is limited to in-frame clones, with some not included. The table includes thousands of clones, about 90% detected once. Sequencing used tumor tissue. The receptor source for this set is an adult with diffuse large B cell lymphoma.

The chain is built from TRBV27 and TRBJ2-3; the D gene is possibly TRBD2 (5 bases). The CDR3 length is 16 residues. V was shortened by 3 bases and J by 5 bases, with 18 bases between the two germline ends. Germline CDR1 MNHEY, CDR2 SMNVEV (reference sequence). The CDR3 nucleotides are TGTGCCAGCAGTTTTAGGCGGGCGGCCCGGGGAGATACGCAGTATTTT. Amino acids: CASSFRRAARGDTQYF.

The DNA of the CDR3 is TGTGCCAGCAGTGCAGGGTCCCACGAGCAGTACTTC. Amino acids: CASSAGSHEQYF. The chain links TRBV6-1 to TRBJ2-7; TRBD1 might be the D (5 bases). This CDR3 is 12 amino acids long. Germline V gene data show CDR1 as MNHNS and CDR2 as SASEGT. Deletions cut 4 bases from V and 5 bases from J, with 9 bases between.

The chain links TRBV6-4 to TRBJ1-6; D is uncertain. V lost 4 bases and J 8 bases, leaving 15 bases between the germline ends. The CDR3 runs to 15 residues. Germline CDR1 is MRHNA and CDR2 is SNTAGT. In DNA, the CDR3 is TGTGCCAGCAGTGTTGCAGGACTCCACTATTCACCCCTCCACTTT. Residues: CASSVAGLHYSPLHF.

J is TRBJ2-3 and V is TRBV27, with 7 bases fitting TRBD2. V dropped 10 bases and J dropped 4; count of bases not matched to a gene: 5. CDR1 and CDR2 (germline): MNHEY, SMNVEV (reference sequence). CDR3 length: 12 residues. For the CDR3, the DNA is TGTGCCACGGGCGGGGGTTCAGATACGCAGTATTTT. Its translation is CATGGGSDTQYF.

The chain is built from TRBV7-9 and TRBJ2-1, with TRBD2 matching 9 bases. Germline loops: CDR1 SEHNR, CDR2 FQNEAQ (reference sequence). This CDR3 contains 16 residues. V dropped 5 bases and J dropped 4; count of bases not matched to a gene: 9. Written as DNA, the CDR3 is TGTGCCAGCAGCCGAATCGGGACTAGCCAATACAATGAGCAGTTCTTC. Translation: CASSRIGTSQYNEQFF.

The V gene is TRBV4-3, the J gene TRBJ2-3; D call uncertain. The length of the CDR3 is 15 residues. Trimming shortened V by 0 bases and J by 5 bases, and 12 bases separated the two germline ends. CDR1 is LGHNA, CDR2 YSLEER, per germline. The CDR3 sequence: CASSQEYSSGDTQYF. The CDR3, as DNA: TGCGCCAGCAGCCAAGAGTATTCTAGTGGAGATACGCAGTATTTT.

The chain carries TRBV5-1 and TRBJ2-7, with no clear D. The CDR3 totals 17 residues. V lost 1 base, J lost 6 bases, and 23 bases lay in between. Germline CDR1 and CDR2: SGHRS and YFSETQ. The CDR3 DNA is TGCGCCAGCAGCTTGACCCGTCGTACTGCGCTCCGATCCGAGCAGTACTTC. This translates into CASSLTRRTALRSEQYF.

The chain combines TRBV27 with TRBJ2-3; no clear D. The CDR3 consists of 13 residues. Per germline, CDR1 MNHEY and CDR2 SMNVEV (reference sequence). Trimming left V 2 bases short and J 6 bases short, with 9 bases between. CDR3 region: CASSLNVADTQYF. The CDR3 DNA reads as TGTGCCAGCAGTTTAAATGTGGCCGATACGCAGTATTTT.

The V gene is TRBV6-4, the J gene TRBJ2-1; 13 bases match TRBD2. The CDR3 length is 14 residues. Germline V lookup: CDR1 MRHNA, CDR2 SNTAGT. V was pared by 4 bases and J by 6 bases, with 0 bases of the junction left unmatched. The CDR3 here is CASSGTSGSNEQFF. DNA of the CDR3: TGTGCCAGCAGTGGGACTAGCGGGAGCAATGAGCAGTTCTTC.

The genes are TRBV6-6 and TRBJ1-5, with D perhaps TRBD1 (6 bases). Germline assignment: CDR1 MNHNY and CDR2 SVGAGI (reference sequence). The CDR3 extends over 13 amino acids. Trimming removed 5 bases from V and 6 bases from J, with 11 bases in between. The CDR3 here is CASSQTGAQPQHF. The CDR3 DNA reads as TGTGCCAGCAGTCAGACAGGAGCTCAGCCCCAGCATTTT.